These 21 T cell receptor beta chains share one sample of origin, sequenced in a study of shared clonotypes between healthy human individuals. Assay: immunoSEQ multiplex PCR; the TCRdb copy retains only in-frame clones and omits some. This table has 2 million or so clones, about 95% appearing once. Naive CD8 cells lacked CD45RO, underwent positive selection for CCR7 and left out terminally differentiated effector memory CD45RA+ cells. The sequenced sample was naive CD8+ T cells sorted from blood. These receptors were obtained from a man between 18 and 35 years old in good health.

Only one count was recorded for this clone. The J gene is TRBJ1-4, the V gene TRBV29-1; 8 nucleotides match TRBD1. V gave up 6 bases and J gave up 5 bases; unmatched junction bases: 5. CDR3 size: 13 residues. The V gene's germline CDR1 is SQVTM and CDR2 ANQGSEA. The CDR3 loop is CSVSGQVNEKLFF. CDR3 DNA: TGCAGCGTATCGGGACAGGTGAATGAAAAACTGTTTTTT.

The table lists this clone with a few counts. V gene TRBV9 combines with J gene TRBJ1-2, with a weak D call TRBD1 (6 bases). This CDR3 is built from 14 residues. CDR1 is SGDLS, CDR2 YYNGEE, per germline. The germline V and J ends were trimmed by 0 bases and 6 bases, with 12 bases remaining between them. The CDR3 protein is CASSVVGGADGYTF. In DNA form, the CDR3 reads TGTGCCAGCAGCGTAGTAGGGGGGGCGGATGGCTACACCTTC.

This clone came up once. The V call is TRBV5-4, the J call TRBJ2-7; D remains unclear. CDR1 and CDR2 from the germline V gene are SGHNT and YYREEE (reference sequence). This CDR3 region has 14 residues. Trimming stripped 2 bases from V and 5 bases from J, with 14 bases between. CDR3 region: CASSFQGRLDEQYF. The CDR3 DNA sequence: TGTGCCAGCAGCTTCCAAGGCAGGCTCGACGAGCAGTACTTC.

This clone was observed many times. V and J are TRBV5-1 and TRBJ1-2, with 8 bases aligning to TRBD1. This CDR3 comprises 13 residues. Trimming cost V 0 bases and J 6 bases; bases outside gene matches: 1. CDR1 and CDR2 from the germline V gene are SGHRS and YFSETQ. This CDR3 is CASSLETGDGYTF. The CDR3 nucleotides read TGCGCCAGCAGCTTGGAGACAGGGGATGGCTACACCTTC.

Only one count was recorded for this clone. V gene TRBV29-1 combines with J gene TRBJ1-2; D is ambiguous. The CDR3 loop spans 11 amino acids. Germline V gene lookup returns CDR1 SQVTM and CDR2 ANQGSEA. The V end was cut by 3 bases, the J end by 5 bases, with 7 bases between. For the CDR3, the DNA is TGCAGCGTTGAGAGTCGGTATGGCTACACCTTC. It encodes CSVESRYGYTF.

This clone has more than one count but fewer than ten. The chain combines TRBV7-9 with TRBJ2-2; 7 bases are a match to TRBD1. Germline trimming cut 4 bases from V and 1 base from J; bases unmatched to any gene: 3. CDR3 size: 15 residues. Germline values: CDR1 SEHNR, CDR2 FQNEAQ (reference sequence). The CDR3 is CASSSGQLNTGELFF. The CDR3 DNA reads TGTGCCAGCAGCTCGGGACAGCTGAACACCGGGGAGCTGTTTTTT.

V usage is TRBV5-1 and J usage is TRBJ1-2, with 10 bases aligning to TRBD1. This CDR3 region has 14 residues. The ends lost 1 base at V and 6 bases at J; junction bases unmatched: 3. Germline values: CDR1 SGHRS, CDR2 YFSETQ. The CDR3 loop reads CASSLTTGGHGYTF. The CDR3, as DNA: TGCGCCAGCAGCTTGACGACAGGGGGCCATGGCTACACCTTC. Using reference TRBV5-1 and TRBJ1-2 for the parts outside the CDR3, the full variable domain is KAGVTQTPRYLIKTRGQQVTLSCSPISGHRSVSWYQQTPGQGLQFLFEYFSETQRNKGNFPGRFSGRQFSNSRSEMNVSTLELGDSALYLCASSLTTGGHGYTFGSGTRLTVV.

The genes are TRBV5-6 and TRBJ2-7; D uncertain. Per the germline V gene, CDR1 is SGHDT and CDR2 is YYEEEE. The CDR3 runs 15 residues. Trimming pared 0 bases from V and 2 bases from J, leaving 12 bases between. CDR3 sequence reads: CASSLVYSETYEQYF. The CDR3 DNA follows: TGTGCCAGCAGCTTGGTTTATTCAGAAACCTACGAGCAGTACTTC.

The chain joins TRBV4-1 to TRBJ2-7, with TRBD2 as a possible D gene (6 bases). Trimming left V 4 bases short and J 5 bases short, with 18 bases between. The CDR3 runs 15 residues. Germline V lookup: CDR1 MGHRA, CDR2 YSYEKL. CDR3 bases: TGCGCCAGCAGCCCTGTCCCCGGAGGGATACACGAGCAGTACTTC. This sequence encodes CASSPVPGGIHEQYF.

The chain joins TRBV13 to TRBJ1-1; the D is unclear. The germline V gene encodes CDR1 PRHDT and CDR2 FYEKMQ (reference sequence). The CDR3 loop spans 13 amino acids. The V gene lost 7 bases and the J gene lost 3 bases, with 12 bases spanning the gap. CDR3 in DNA: TGTGCCAGCATCAGAGGGTGGGACACTGAAGCTTTCTTT. It encodes CASIRGWDTEAFF.

This clone was seen a single time. The same CDR3 can be traced to other DNA sequences in this sample. The rearrangement joins TRBV30 to TRBJ2-1; D not resolved. Trimming removed 0 bases at V and 8 bases at J, with 5 bases between. Germline values: CDR1 GTSNPN, CDR2 SVGIG (reference sequence). The CDR3 loop spans 11 amino acids. The CDR3, as DNA: TGTGCCTGGAGTGTAGTGGATGAGCAGTTCTTC. Its translation is CAWSVVDEQFF.

V and J are TRBV7-9 and TRBJ2-1; D not certain. With 2 bases removed from V and 8 bases from J, the gap between germline ends came to 13 bases. Germline lookup yields CDR1 SEHNR and CDR2 FQNEAQ (reference sequence). This CDR3 has 14 amino acids. Here the CDR3 reads CASSLPINPDEQFF. The CDR3 DNA is TGTGCCAGCAGCTTACCTATTAACCCCGATGAGCAGTTCTTC.

Remarks on this clone: Other nucleotide sequences in the sample specify the same CDR3. The chain joins TRBV4-1 to TRBJ1-6; D is undetermined. The CDR3 covers 13 residues. The V end lost 1 base, the J end lost 7 bases, and 5 bases lay between the germline ends. Looked up from germline, CDR1 is MGHRA and CDR2 is YSYEKL. CDR3 bases: TGCGCCAGCAGCCAAGTGACGAATTCACCCCTCCACTTT. Residues: CASSQVTNSPLHF.

This chain connects TRBV6-1 to TRBJ2-7; TRBD1 matches 9 bases. The ends lost 6 bases at V and 0 bases at J; junction bases unmatched: 6. Germline CDR1 is MNHNS and CDR2 is SASEGT. This CDR3 is 15 amino acids long. The CDR3 reads CASRSGTGISYEQYF. CDR3 sequence (DNA): TGTGCCAGCAGATCCGGGACAGGGATCTCCTACGAGCAGTACTTC.

As to this clone: Other DNA sequences in the sample encode the same CDR3. The chain carries TRBV6-5 and TRBJ1-1; D gene unclear. This CDR3 spans 12 amino acids. The ends were cut back, 2 bases at V and 5 bases at J, with 6 bases in the middle. Germline V gene data show CDR1 as MNHEY and CDR2 as SVGAGI. CDR3 DNA: TGTGCCAGCAGTTACGGTGGTACTGAAGCTTTCTTT. Its translation: CASSYGGTEAFF.

The chain couples TRBV7-9 to TRBJ2-2; 10 nucleotides align to TRBD2. The J segment lost 4 bases and the V segment lost 4 bases, leaving 6 bases of the junction unmatched. CDR1 and CDR2 from the germline V gene are SEHNR and FQNEAQ (reference sequence). The length of the CDR3 is 16 residues. CDR3 protein: CASSSTSGIITGELFF. The CDR3 DNA is TGTGCCAGCAGCTCCACTAGCGGGATTATCACCGGGGAGCTGTTTTTT.

The V gene is TRBV30, the J gene TRBJ2-3; the match to TRBD2 covers 9 bases. The CDR3 totals 13 residues. V was pared by 5 bases and J by 6 bases, with 6 bases of the junction left unmatched. From germline, CDR1 is GTSNPN and CDR2 SVGIG (reference sequence). The DNA for the CDR3 is TGTGCCTGGCTAGGACTAGCGATCGATACGCAGTATTTT. This sequence encodes CAWLGLAIDTQYF.

The chain joins TRBV28 to TRBJ1-5, with TRBD1 identical over 12 bases. There are 18 residues in the CDR3. J gave up 2 bases and V 3 bases, and 8 bases lay outside the gene matches. CDR1 MDHEN and CDR2 SYDVKM come from the germline V gene. The CDR3 is CASSFGTGGGIGNQPQHF. The DNA of the CDR3 is TGTGCCAGCAGTTTTGGGACAGGGGGCGGCATAGGCAATCAGCCCCAGCATTTT.

The sample holds a few counts of this clone. The rearrangement joins TRBV7-9 to TRBJ2-3; D remains ambiguous. Germline CDR1 reads SEHNR; CDR2 reads FQNEAQ (reference sequence). V lost 4 bases, J lost 4 bases, and 0 bases lay in between. This CDR3 has 10 amino acids. CDR3 sequence (DNA): TGTGCCAGCAGCTCAGATACGCAGTATTTT. It codes for CASSSDTQYF.

This chain joins TRBV6-5 and TRBJ1-1; no firm D call. This CDR3 is 11 amino acids long. V lost 0 bases to trimming and J lost 11 bases, with 7 bases between them. Germline CDR1 MNHEY, CDR2 SVGAGI. CDR3 in DNA: TGTGCCAGCAGTTACTCAGGGTACGCTTTCTTT. It specifies CASSYSGYAFF.

V and J are TRBV10-3 and TRBJ1-2; tentatively, D is TRBD1 (6 bases). The germline V gene encodes CDR1 ENHRY and CDR2 SYGVKD. The V end was cut by 0 bases, the J end by 4 bases, with 12 bases between. The CDR3 has 15 residues. The CDR3 loop reads CAISESQGLSYGYTF. CDR3 coding DNA: TGTGCCATCAGTGAGTCACAGGGATTAAGCTATGGCTACACCTTC.